This T cell receptor beta chain was profiled in a study of CD8+ T cells in alopecia areata. The study's findings and limits: Scalp samples also yield sequences of resident alphabeta T cells from normal skin. An increase in clonality over normal scalp was evident in lesional scalp, especially alopecia totalis/universalis.

As regards this clone: Its antigen is unidentified.

Extraction and reverse transcription of RNA yielded cDNA as the sequencing template. Some clones are missing from TCRdb's copy, which holds only in-frame ones; the method was immunoSEQ multiplex PCR. The table has 120,000 or so clones, approximately 53% seen once; the top ten hold 4.5%. T lymphocytes (CD4+ and CD8+) were sorted from PBMCs. This sequence originates from a human donor with alopecia areata. The sequencing here drew on CD4+ T cells sorted from blood, taken at week 0.

The CDR3 bases are TGTGCCAGTAGTCGGGACACCCAGGCCTACGAGCAGTACTTC. Its translation is CASSRDTQAYEQYF. The chain couples TRBV19 to TRBJ2-7; a possible D gene is TRBD1 (6 bases). This CDR3 is 14 amino acids long. Per the germline V gene, CDR1 is LNHDA and CDR2 is SQIVND (reference sequence). V dropped 5 bases and J dropped 2 bases, with 13 bases sitting between them.